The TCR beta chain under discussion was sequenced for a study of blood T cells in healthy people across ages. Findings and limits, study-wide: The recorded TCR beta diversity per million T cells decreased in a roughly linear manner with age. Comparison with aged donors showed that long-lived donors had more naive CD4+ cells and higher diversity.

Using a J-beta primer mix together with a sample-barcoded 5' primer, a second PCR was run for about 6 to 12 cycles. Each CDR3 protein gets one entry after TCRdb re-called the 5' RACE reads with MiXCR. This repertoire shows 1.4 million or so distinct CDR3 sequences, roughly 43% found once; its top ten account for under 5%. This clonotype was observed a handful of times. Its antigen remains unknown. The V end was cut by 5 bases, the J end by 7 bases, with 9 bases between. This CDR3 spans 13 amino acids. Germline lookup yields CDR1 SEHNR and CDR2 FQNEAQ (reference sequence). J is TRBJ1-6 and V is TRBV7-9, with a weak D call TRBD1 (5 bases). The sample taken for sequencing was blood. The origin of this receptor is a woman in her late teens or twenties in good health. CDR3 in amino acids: CASSGGFNSPLHF. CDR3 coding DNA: TGTGCCAGCAGCGGGGGGTTCAATTCACCCCTCCACTTT.